A single sample gave rise to the 19 T cell receptor beta chains below, sequenced in a study of blood T cell repertoires in COVID-19. Libraries were prepared by immunoSEQ multiplex PCR; TCRdb keeps only in-frame clonotypes and omits some of them. The sample contains over 300,000 clones, around 87% of which appear only once. Sequencing was performed on PBMCs or T cells enriched from blood (not recorded which). The source is a woman in her 30s with acute COVID-19.

The chain employs TRBV5-1 and TRBJ2-7; the match to TRBD1 covers 7 bases. The CDR3 spans 12 residues. Trimming removed 8 bases from V and 4 bases from J; junction bases left unmatched: 6. Germline loops: CDR1 SGHRS, CDR2 YFSETQ. CDR3 protein: CASTDRRYEQYF. The CDR3 DNA reads TGCGCCAGTACGGACAGGCGATACGAGCAGTACTTC.

This clone appeared a few times. V gene TRBV7-9 combines with J gene TRBJ2-7; D gene uncertain. V lost 3 bases and J 0 bases, leaving 12 bases between the germline ends. CDR3 size: 15 residues. Per the germline V gene, CDR1 is SEHNR and CDR2 is FQNEAQ (reference sequence). The CDR3: CASSLTAVSSYEQYF. The CDR3 DNA follows: TGTGCCAGCAGCTTGACGGCGGTGAGCTCCTACGAGCAGTACTTC.

The chain links TRBV2 to TRBJ2-1; possibly TRBD2 for D (5 bases). The V end was cut by 3 bases, the J end by 4 bases, with 16 bases between. The CDR3 has 16 amino acids. Germline assignment: CDR1 SNHLY and CDR2 FYNNEI. CDR3 protein: CASSDRLAGTYNEQFF. CDR3 bases: TGTGCCAGCAGTGATCGTCTGGCGGGCACATACAATGAGCAGTTCTTC.

V gene TRBV7-9 combines with J gene TRBJ1-1, with D tentatively TRBD1 (5 bases). V shed 2 bases and J shed 8 bases, with 9 bases lying between them. This CDR3 comprises 12 residues. In germline, CDR1 is SEHNR, CDR2 FQNEAQ (reference sequence). The CDR3 sequence: CASSLLQGEAFF. The CDR3 DNA is TGTGCCAGCAGCTTACTTCAGGGCGAAGCTTTCTTT.

This chain links TRBV5-6 with TRBJ1-6, with D perhaps matching TRBD1 (6 bases). The V and J ends lost 2 bases and 9 bases respectively, with 18 bases between them. CDR3 length: 16 amino acids. Germline values: CDR1 SGHDT, CDR2 YYEEEE. The CDR3 here is CASSFLSGGASSPLHF. The CDR3, as DNA: TGTGCCAGCAGCTTCCTTAGCGGGGGCGCGTCTTCACCCCTCCACTTT.

The CDR3 region has the DNA TGTGCCAGCAGCCTCTACCTGAACACTGAAGCTTTCTTT. It yields the protein CASSLYLNTEAFF. The chain combines TRBV5-4 with TRBJ1-1; D gene uncertain. The CDR3 runs 13 residues. CDR1 and CDR2 (germline): SGHNT, YYREEE (reference sequence). V lost 4 bases, J lost 0 bases, and 7 bases lay in between.

The gene calls are TRBV10-3 and TRBJ1-6; 9 nucleotides match TRBD1. Looked up from germline, CDR1 is ENHRY and CDR2 is SYGVKD. The CDR3 covers 13 residues. The ends lost 5 bases at V and 8 bases at J; junction bases unmatched: 1. The DNA of the CDR3 is TGTGCCATCAGTAGGGACAGGGATTCACCCCTCCACTTT. It encodes CAISRDRDSPLHF.

The chain carries TRBV6-2 or TRBV6-3 and TRBJ1-1, with D unresolved. Per the germline V gene, CDR1 is MNHEY and CDR2 is SVGEGT. With 5 bases removed from V and 4 bases from J, the gap between germline ends came to 14 bases. CDR3 size: 14 residues. The CDR3 loop is CASSPAGRSTEAFF. CDR3 DNA sequence: TGTGCCAGCAGTCCCGCCGGGAGAAGCACTGAAGCTTTCTTT.

V and J are TRBV3-1 (or the pseudogene TRBV3-2) and TRBJ1-6; tentative D call: TRBD1 (5 bases). Germline V gives CDR1 LGHDT, CDR2 YNNKEL (reference sequence). The CDR3 consists of 14 residues. Trimming removed 1 base from V and 8 bases from J, with 9 bases in between. CDR3 coding DNA: TGTGCCAGCAGCCAAGTGGGGGGGGATTCACCCCTCCACTTT. This sequence encodes CASSQVGGDSPLHF.

The rearrangement links TRBV7-3 to TRBJ2-7; TRBD1 might be the D (5 bases). The V end was cut by 4 bases, the J end by 4 bases, with 8 bases between. Looked up from germline, CDR1 is SGHTA and CDR2 is FQGTGA. The CDR3 is 12 amino acids. The chain's CDR3 is CASSSQGYEQYF. CDR3 sequence (DNA): TGTGCCAGCAGCTCCCAGGGATACGAGCAGTACTTC.

V is TRBV27 and J is TRBJ1-1; D is undetermined. The CDR3 has 14 amino acids. Trimming pared 1 base from V and 5 bases from J, leaving 11 bases between. Germline lookup yields CDR1 MNHEY and CDR2 SMNVEV (reference sequence). The CDR3 reads CASSLWLRDTEAFF. The CDR3 bases are TGTGCCAGCAGTTTATGGTTAAGAGATACTGAAGCTTTCTTT.

V is TRBV2 and J is TRBJ1-1; D is uncertain. V gave up 3 bases and J gave up 5 bases, with 10 bases separating them. CDR1 is SNHLY, CDR2 FYNNEI, per germline. There are 13 residues in the CDR3. CDR3 residues: CASSEEKMTEAFF. CDR3 nucleotides: TGTGCCAGCAGTGAGGAGAAGATGACTGAAGCTTTCTTT.

The V gene is TRBV10-3, the J gene TRBJ2-3; 7 nucleotides agree with TRBD2. Trimming took 0 bases from V and 9 from J; bases not matched to a gene: 0. CDR1 and CDR2 (germline): ENHRY, SYGVKD. This CDR3 has 12 amino acids. This CDR3 is CAISESGGTQYF. Here the CDR3 DNA reads TGTGCCATCAGTGAGTCCGGGGGGACGCAGTATTTT.

The CDR3 is CASSLGSYLGGETQYF. CDR3 nucleotide sequence: TGTGCCAGCAGCTTAGGCTCCTACTTGGGAGGGGAGACCCAGTACTTC. The chain has TRBV7-2 and TRBJ2-5; TRBD2 agrees at 7 bases. The length of the CDR3 is 16 residues. The germline CDR1 and CDR2 sequences are SGHTA and FQGNSA. The V and J ends lost 1 base and 5 bases, in that order; junction bases with no gene match: 10. The full variable domain, in which reference TRBV7-2 and TRBJ2-5 provide the parts outside the CDR3, is GAGVSQSPSNKVTEKGKDVELRCDPISGHTALYWYRQSLGQGLEFLIYFQGNSAPDKSGLPSDRFSAERTGGSVSTLTIQRTQQEDSAVYLCASSLGSYLGGETQYFGPGTRLLVL.

This rearrangement joins TRBV27 to TRBJ1-6; 7 nucleotides agree with TRBD1. Germline V lookup: CDR1 MNHEY, CDR2 SMNVEV (reference sequence). Trimming cost V 6 bases and J 6 bases; bases outside gene matches: 11. This CDR3 is 16 amino acids long. CDR3 nucleotides: TGTGCCAGCAGCCTACTCGGGACAGCGCCTAATTCACCCCTCCACTTT. It translates to CASSLLGTAPNSPLHF.

This chain connects TRBV5-5 to TRBJ1-2; 9 bases align to TRBD1. V trimming: 5 bases; J trimming: 4 bases; junction bases outside the gene matches: 9. This CDR3 contains 15 residues. The germline V gene has CDR1 SGHKS and CDR2 YYEKEE (reference sequence). The CDR3 region is CASRGPGTGIYGYTF. The CDR3 DNA reads TGTGCCAGCAGGGGGCCCGGGACAGGGATCTATGGCTACACCTTC.

The chain links TRBV19 to TRBJ1-5; TRBD1 matches 11 bases. This CDR3 has 20 amino acids. The ends lost 5 bases at V and 4 bases at J; junction bases unmatched: 19. Germline V gene lookup returns CDR1 LNHDA and CDR2 SQIVND (reference sequence). The CDR3 coding sequence is TGTGCCAGTAGTGCCCGTTTCGAACCGGGACAGGGGGAAGGAAATCAGCCCCAGCATTTT. Translated, it gives CASSARFEPGQGEGNQPQHF.

The chain links TRBV5-1 to TRBJ1-5; TRBD1 is a possible D gene (5 bases). The CDR3 loop spans 15 amino acids. CDR1 is SGHRS, CDR2 YFSETQ, per germline. Between the trimmed V and J ends, which lost 4 bases and 7 bases, there was a span of 18 bases. Here the CDR3 reads CASSTGTGGGQPQHF. The DNA for the CDR3 is TGCGCCAGCAGCACCGGGACCGGGGGTGGGCAGCCCCAGCATTTT.

V usage is TRBV3-1 (or the pseudogene TRBV3-2) and J usage is TRBJ1-5; 9 nucleotides match TRBD1. This CDR3 spans 12 amino acids. Trimming at V came to 8 bases and at J to 10 bases, leaving 6 bases not matched to a gene. Germline CDR1 LGHDT, CDR2 YNNKEL (reference sequence). The CDR3 region is CASAGQGEPQHF. The CDR3 coding sequence is TGTGCCAGCGCGGGACAGGGCGAACCCCAGCATTTT.